A selection of T cell receptor beta chains follows, all from one sample in a study of T cells in localized non-small cell lung cancer. Some clones are missing from TCRdb's copy, which holds only in-frame ones; the method was immunoSEQ multiplex PCR. The table records around 78,000 clones, 65% to 85% of them present only once. The material sequenced was peripheral blood, taken before any cancer treatment. The receptors stem from an older female donor with stage I lung adenocarcinoma. The CDR3 runs from the conserved cysteine through the conserved F or W. D genes are given only for firm matches. Clone size is not always given. Where it is, it says once, few, many or a class for expanded clones.

clone_size: NA; j_call: TRBJ2-5; v_call: TRBV4-2; d_call: TRBD2; cdr3_aa: CASSQEGSGGETQYF; cdr3_nt: TGTGCCAGCAGCCAAGAAGGCAGCGGGGGTGAGACCCAGTACTTC
clone_size: NA; j_call: TRBJ1-2; v_call: TRBV7-6; d_call: NA; cdr3_aa: CASSLTPPNRTPNYGYTF; cdr3_nt: TGTGCCAGCAGCTTAACTCCCCCTAACAGGACTCCTAACTATGGCTACACCTTC
clone_size: NA; j_call: TRBJ2-1; v_call: TRBV19; d_call: TRBD1; cdr3_aa: CASSLRGPQRTYNEQFF; cdr3_nt: TGTGCCAGTAGTTTAAGGGGGCCCCAAAGGACCTACAATGAGCAGTTCTTC
clone_size: NA; j_call: TRBJ1-1; v_call: TRBV6-5; d_call: NA; cdr3_aa: CASSYLLGLNTEAFF; cdr3_nt: TGTGCCAGCAGTTACTTACTAGGGCTAAACACTGAAGCTTTCTTT
clone_size: NA; j_call: TRBJ1-3; v_call: TRBV7-2; d_call: NA; cdr3_aa: CASSFSGGSGNTIYF; cdr3_nt: TGTGCCAGCAGCTTCTCGGGTGGCTCTGGAAACACCATATATTTT
clone_size: NA; j_call: TRBJ2-7; v_call: TRBV5-1; d_call: TRBD1; cdr3_aa: CASSLGSRGIYEQYF; cdr3_nt: TGCGCCAGCAGCTTGGGTTCCAGGGGGATTTACGAGCAGTACTTC
clone_size: NA; j_call: TRBJ2-2; v_call: TRBV29-1; d_call: TRBD2; cdr3_aa: CSAQTSGRAAGELFF; cdr3_nt: TGCAGCGCCCAGACTAGCGGGAGGGCGGCCGGGGAGCTGTTTTTT
clone_size: NA; j_call: TRBJ2-3; v_call: TRBV30; d_call: TRBD1; cdr3_aa: CAWRGDRALQYF; cdr3_nt: TGTGCCTGGAGGGGAGACAGGGCTTTGCAGTATTTT
clone_size: NA; j_call: TRBJ2-5; v_call: TRBV2; d_call: TRBD1; cdr3_aa: CASSGGTGGRETQYF; cdr3_nt: TGTGCCAGCAGTGGGGGAACAGGGGGACGGGAGACCCAGTACTTC
clone_size: NA; j_call: TRBJ2-3; v_call: TRBV5-4; d_call: TRBD2; cdr3_aa: CASSWGASGRGLGDTQYF; cdr3_nt: TGTGCCAGCAGCTGGGGAGCAAGCGGGAGGGGTTTGGGAGATACGCAGTATTTT
clone_size: NA; j_call: TRBJ2-2; v_call: TRBV18; d_call: NA; cdr3_aa: CASSPRGTGELFF; cdr3_nt: TGTGCCAGCTCACCAAGGGGTACCGGGGAGCTGTTTTTT
clone_size: NA; j_call: TRBJ1-1; v_call: TRBV5-1; d_call: NA; cdr3_aa: CASRPRGRDTEAFF; cdr3_nt: TGCGCCAGCAGGCCCAGGGGACGGGACACTGAAGCTTTCTTT
clone_size: NA; j_call: TRBJ2-5; v_call: TRBV4-3; d_call: NA; cdr3_aa: CASSPGQSSDQETQYF; cdr3_nt: TGCGCCAGCAGCCCCGGACAGTCTAGCGACCAAGAGACCCAGTACTTC
clone_size: NA; j_call: TRBJ2-1; v_call: TRBV27; d_call: NA; cdr3_aa: CASSYFGGGNNEQFF; cdr3_nt: TGTGCCAGCAGTTATTTCGGCGGGGGCAACAATGAGCAGTTCTTC
clone_size: NA; j_call: TRBJ2-1; v_call: TRBV11-2; d_call: TRBD1; cdr3_aa: CASSSTGTGGSEQFF; cdr3_nt: TGTGCCAGCAGCTCCACCGGGACAGGGGGCAGTGAGCAGTTCTTC
clone_size: NA; j_call: TRBJ2-2; v_call: TRBV5-1; d_call: NA; cdr3_aa: CASSLAHGGGELFF; cdr3_nt: TGCGCCAGCAGCTTGGCCCACGGAGGCGGGGAGCTGTTTTTT
clone_size: NA; j_call: TRBJ2-7; v_call: TRBV7-9; d_call: NA; cdr3_aa: CASSSNLVWEQYF; cdr3_nt: TGTGCCAGCAGCTCCAACCTTGTCTGGGAGCAGTACTTC
clone_size: NA; j_call: TRBJ1-2; v_call: TRBV20-1; d_call: NA; cdr3_aa: CSPPPCYGYTF; cdr3_nt: TGCAGTCCCCCCCCCTGCTATGGCTACACCTTC
clone_size: NA; j_call: TRBJ1-1; v_call: TRBV19; d_call: NA; cdr3_aa: CASSINLNTEAFF; cdr3_nt: TGTGCCAGTAGTATTAACCTGAACACTGAAGCTTTCTTT
clone_size: few; j_call: TRBJ2-6; v_call: TRBV5-1; d_call: NA; cdr3_aa: CASSSGSYGANVLTF; cdr3_nt: TGCGCCAGCAGCTCAGGTTCGTACGGGGCCAACGTCCTGACTTTC
clone_size: NA; j_call: TRBJ1-4; v_call: TRBV4-1; d_call: NA; cdr3_aa: CASTRETANEKLFF; cdr3_nt: TGCGCCAGCACCCGGGAGACAGCGAATGAAAAACTGTTTTTT
clone_size: few; j_call: TRBJ1-1; v_call: TRBV6-9; d_call: NA; cdr3_aa: CASSYSNTEAFF; cdr3_nt: TGTGCCAGCAGTTATTCGAACACTGAAGCTTTCTTT
clone_size: NA; j_call: TRBJ2-3; v_call: TRBV15; d_call: NA; cdr3_aa: CATSRVPGRTDTQYF; cdr3_nt: TGTGCCACCAGCAGGGTACCGGGCCGCACAGATACGCAGTATTTT
clone_size: NA; j_call: TRBJ2-2; v_call: TRBV29-1; d_call: TRBD2; cdr3_aa: CSVATSGRRTGELFF; cdr3_nt: TGCAGCGTCGCCACCAGCGGGAGGAGGACCGGGGAGCTGTTTTTT
clone_size: NA; j_call: TRBJ1-1; v_call: TRBV7-2; d_call: NA; cdr3_aa: CATQTRSWTGTEAFF; cdr3_nt: TGTGCCACACAGACAAGAAGCTGGACGGGCACTGAAGCTTTCTTT